These T cell receptor beta chains were read from a single sample in a study of T-cell reconstitution after alpha-beta-depleted transplantation in children. From the PCR reads, TCRdb called clonotypes with MiXCR, one entry per CDR3 protein. Of approximately 640,000 distinct CDR3 sequences in the sample, about 15% are singletons; the top ten hold 1.1%. Sequenced material: PBMCs from the stem cell graft donor, taken from the stem cell graft. These receptors originate from a human donor who donated a stem cell graft to a child with acute myeloid leukemia. CDR3s include the opening cysteine and the closing phenylalanine or tryptophan. The D gene is left open where the match is weak. Clone size is stated in some rows and not others, as once, few, many or a class when expanded.

v_call	j_call	clone_size	d_call	cdr3_nt	cdr3_aa
TRBV29-1	TRBJ2-1	many	-	TGCAGCGCTGAGGAAACAGGTATATACAATGAGCAGTTCTTC	CSAEETGIYNEQFF
TRBV7-9	TRBJ2-5	-	-	TGTGCCAGCAGCCACCCCATGGGGGTGGAGACCCAGTACTTC	CASSHPMGVETQYF
TRBV20-1	TRBJ2-4	many	-	TGCAGTGCTACGGGACGGAGGATAGCCAAAAACATTCAGTACTTC	CSATGRRIAKNIQYF
TRBV4-2	TRBJ1-5	-	TRBD1	TGTGCCAGCAACCAGGACAGGTCAAGCAATCAGCCCCAGCATTTT	CASNQDRSSNQPQHF
TRBV27	TRBJ2-1	many	TRBD2	TGTGCCAGCAGTCAGGGACTAGCAACCTACAATGAGCAGTTCTTC	CASSQGLATYNEQFF
TRBV29-1	TRBJ1-2	-	TRBD1	TGCAGCGTTGAAAAGGGGACAGCCTATGGCTACACCTTC	CSVEKGTAYGYTF
TRBV7-3	TRBJ1-2	many	-	TGTGCCAGCAGCAAAGGATCTAACTATGGCTACACCTTC	CASSKGSNYGYTF
TRBV12-3/TRBV12-4	TRBJ1-5	-	-	TGTGCCAGCAGTTTGACACATAGCAATCAGCCCCAGCATTTT	CASSLTHSNQPQHF
TRBV7-2	TRBJ1-3	few	-	TGTGCCAGCAGCTTACAAGGGACACCCGGAAACACCATATATTTT	CASSLQGTPGNTIYF
TRBV12-3/TRBV12-4	TRBJ1-5	few	TRBD1	TGTGCCAGCAGTATGGCGGAGACAGGGCATCAGCCCCAGCATTTT	CASSMAETGHQPQHF
TRBV12-3/TRBV12-4	TRBJ1-5	many	-	TGTGCCAGCAGCCTTGGACGGCTTAATCAGCCCCAGCATTTT	CASSLGRLNQPQHF
TRBV6-1	TRBJ1-1	-	TRBD1	TGTGCCAGCAGCCCAATACAGGGGGGAACTGAAGCTTTCTTT	CASSPIQGGTEAFF
TRBV5-1	TRBJ1-1	few	TRBD1	TGCGCCAGCAGCCGGGACAGGACTGTTACTGAAGCTTTCTTT	CASSRDRTVTEAFF
TRBV5-1	TRBJ1-3	-	-	TGCGCCAGCAGCTTGGAGACTGGAAACACCATATATTTT	CASSLETGNTIYF
TRBV4-3	TRBJ1-6	-	TRBD1	TGCGCCAGCAGCGACGACAGGGTTTATAATTCACCCCTCCACTTT	CASSDDRVYNSPLHF
TRBV5-1	TRBJ1-1	-	-	TGCGCCAGCAGCTTGGGGGAGGGGGGAACTGAAGCTTTCTTT	CASSLGEGGTEAFF
TRBV7-9	TRBJ2-3	-	-	TGTGCCAGCAGCTTCGAACAAGGATTCACAGATACGCAGTATTTT	CASSFEQGFTDTQYF
TRBV10-3	TRBJ1-5	-	-	TGTGCCAGCAGTGACAGTGACAATCAGCCCCAGCATTTT	CASSDSDNQPQHF
TRBV20-1	TRBJ1-1	many	-	TGCAGTGCTGTCACCGCCCCGGATGAAGCTTTCTTT	CSAVTAPDEAFF
TRBV29-1	TRBJ2-1	many	-	TGCAGCGTTGAAGGTCGCCAGAGCTCGCAGGGTGAGCAGTTCTTC	CSVEGRQSSQGEQFF
TRBV29-1	TRBJ1-1	many	-	TGCAGCGTTGAACAGGGCGCCGGGGGAGAAGCTTTCTTT	CSVEQGAGGEAFF
TRBV12-3/TRBV12-4	TRBJ2-1	few	TRBD2	TGTGCCAGCAGTCCCCCGGGTAGCGGGGGGCTCAATGAGCAGTTCTTC	CASSPPGSGGLNEQFF
TRBV7-9	TRBJ2-3	-	-	TGTGCCAGTCTGGATGGGCACACAGATACGCAGTATTTT	CASLDGHTDTQYF
TRBV20-1	TRBJ2-5	few	-	TGCAGTGCTAGAGATCCCTTTCTAGGGGGAGAGTACTTC	CSARDPFLGGEYF
TRBV29-1	TRBJ1-1	-	-	TGCAGCGTTGAAGTCGGAGGACTAAACACTGAAGCTTTCTTT	CSVEVGGLNTEAFF
TRBV7-9	TRBJ1-6	-	-	TGTGCCAGCAGCGAACCCGGGGGCCGTTCACCCCTCCACTTT	CASSEPGGRSPLHF
TRBV29-1	TRBJ1-4	many	TRBD1	TGCAGCGTTGGGGTCGGGACAGGAGAAAAACTGTTTTTT	CSVGVGTGEKLFF
TRBV20-1	TRBJ2-1	few	TRBD1	TGCAGTGCTAGAGGGGGACAGGGCTGGGGTTACAATGAGCAGTTCTTC	CSARGGQGWGYNEQFF
TRBV30	TRBJ2-1	-	-	TGTGCCTGGAGCCCCCTGGGGTCCGTCTTCTTC	CAWSPLGSVFF
TRBV7-2	TRBJ2-7	-	TRBD1	TGTGCCAGCAGCTCAGGGGGCAGTTCTGAGAAGCAGTACTTC	CASSSGGSSEKQYF
TRBV30	TRBJ2-7	once	TRBD1	TGTGCCTGGAGCCAAGGGACAGGAAAGGACTACGAGCAGTACTTC	CAWSQGTGKDYEQYF
TRBV12-3/TRBV12-4	TRBJ2-1	-	TRBD2	TGTGCCAGCTGTTTCTCTAGCGGGGGCTACAATGAGCAGTTCTTC	CASCFSSGGYNEQFF
TRBV20-1	TRBJ2-3	many	-	TGCAGTGCCGCCCGAGCGGAGACCACAGATACGCAGTATTTT	CSAARAETTDTQYF
TRBV20-1	TRBJ2-5	many	TRBD1	TGCAGTGCGCCGACAGGGCCGCGTGAGACCCAGTACTTC	CSAPTGPRETQYF
TRBV7-2	TRBJ1-5	many	TRBD1	TGTGCCAGCAGCTTATGGGGACAGGGGTATCAGCCCCAGCATTTT	CASSLWGQGYQPQHF
TRBV28	TRBJ2-5	-	-	TGTGCCAGCAGTTTTTCCAGGGGACACCAAGAGACCCAGTACTTC	CASSFSRGHQETQYF
TRBV27	TRBJ2-6	-	-	TGTGCCAGCAGTTTAGACCCAAATGGGGCCAACGTCCTGACTTTC	CASSLDPNGANVLTF
TRBV5-1	TRBJ2-1	-	-	TGCGCCAGCAGTTTCGGCGGGGCGCGTGAGCAGTTCTTC	CASSFGGAREQFF
TRBV20-1	TRBJ2-2	-	TRBD1	TGCAGTGCTTACCGGGACAGGGAGTCCCCCGGGGAGCTGTTTTTT	CSAYRDRESPGELFF
TRBV20-1	TRBJ1-1	many	-	TGCAGTGCTAGAGGAGGGTGGGACACTGAAGCTTTCTTT	CSARGGWDTEAFF
TRBV7-2	TRBJ1-4	-	-	TGTGCCAGCAGCTTGTTACCAGTACCTAATGAAAAACTGTTTTTT	CASSLLPVPNEKLFF